This note documents a single T cell receptor beta chain sequence. With 6 bases removed from V and 2 bases from J, the gap between germline ends came to 13 bases. This CDR3 is built from 14 residues. In germline, CDR1 is SEHNR, CDR2 FQNEAQ (reference sequence). This sample stems from a study of blood T cell repertoires in COVID-19. For the study at large: Donors in the United States, Italy and Spain gave samples during acute or convalescent COVID-19.

Assay used: immunoSEQ multiplex PCR; TCRdb lists only in-frame clones, some missing. The table shows under 200,000 clones, with around four fifths occurring only once. The sequenced sample was peripheral blood. The chain combines TRBV7-9 with TRBJ1-1; possible D gene TRBD1, 6 bases. This receptor was taken from a woman of 80 years or more with COVID-19, enrolled during active disease. The CDR3 is CASSWDTKNTEAFF. CDR3 nucleotide sequence: TGTGCCAGCAGTTGGGACACCAAAAACACTGAAGCTTTCTTT.